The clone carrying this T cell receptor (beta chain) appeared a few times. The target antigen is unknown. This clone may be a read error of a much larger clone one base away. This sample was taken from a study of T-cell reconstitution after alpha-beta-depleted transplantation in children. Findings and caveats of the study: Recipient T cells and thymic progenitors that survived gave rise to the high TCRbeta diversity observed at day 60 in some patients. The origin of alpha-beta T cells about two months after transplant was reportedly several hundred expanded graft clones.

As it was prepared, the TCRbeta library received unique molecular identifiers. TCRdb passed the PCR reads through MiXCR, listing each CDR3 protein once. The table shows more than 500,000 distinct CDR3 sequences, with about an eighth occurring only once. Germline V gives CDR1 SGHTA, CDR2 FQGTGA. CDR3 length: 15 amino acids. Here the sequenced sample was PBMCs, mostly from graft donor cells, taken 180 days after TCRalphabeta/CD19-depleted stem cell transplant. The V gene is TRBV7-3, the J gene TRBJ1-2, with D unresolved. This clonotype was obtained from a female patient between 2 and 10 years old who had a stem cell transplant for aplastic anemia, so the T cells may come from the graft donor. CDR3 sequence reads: CASSERFLKYEGYAF. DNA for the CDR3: TGTGCCAGCAGCGAACGTTTTCTCAAGTATGAAGGCTACGCCTTC. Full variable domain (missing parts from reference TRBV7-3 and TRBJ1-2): GAGVSQTPSNKVTEKGKYVELRCDPISGHTALYWYRQSLGQGPEFLIYFQGTGAADDSGLPNDRFFAVRPEGSVSTLKIQRTERGDSAVYLCASSERFLKYEGYAFGSGTRLTVV.